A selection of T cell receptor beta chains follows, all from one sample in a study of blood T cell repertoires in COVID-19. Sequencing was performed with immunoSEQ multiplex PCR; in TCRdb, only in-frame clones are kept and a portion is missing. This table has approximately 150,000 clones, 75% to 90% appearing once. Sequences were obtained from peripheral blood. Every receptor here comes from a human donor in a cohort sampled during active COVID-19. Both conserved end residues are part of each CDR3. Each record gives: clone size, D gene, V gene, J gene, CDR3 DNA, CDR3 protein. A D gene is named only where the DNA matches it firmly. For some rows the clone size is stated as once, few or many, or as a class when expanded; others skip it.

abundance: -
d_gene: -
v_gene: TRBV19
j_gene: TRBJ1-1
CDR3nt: TGTGCCAGTAGTATTACGAGTGCGGGCACTGAAGCTTTCTTT
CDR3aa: CASSITSAGTEAFF

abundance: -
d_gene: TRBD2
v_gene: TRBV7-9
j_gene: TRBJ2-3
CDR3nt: TGTGCCAGCAGCTTTCCTTTTGGCGGGGGGGCCCCAGATACGCAGTATTTT
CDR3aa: CASSFPFGGGAPDTQYF

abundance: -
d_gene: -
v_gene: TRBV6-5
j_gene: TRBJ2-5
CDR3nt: TGTGCCAGCGGCGGAAAGACCCAGTACTTC
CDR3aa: CASGGKTQYF

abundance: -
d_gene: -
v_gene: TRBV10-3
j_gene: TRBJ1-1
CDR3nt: TGTGCCATCAAAAGCGAAGGAGAAGCTTTCTTT
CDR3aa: CAIKSEGEAFF

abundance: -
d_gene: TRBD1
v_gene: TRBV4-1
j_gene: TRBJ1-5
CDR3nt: TGCGCCAGCAGCCAACCCAGGACAGGGAGGAATCAGCCCCAGCATTTT
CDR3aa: CASSQPRTGRNQPQHF

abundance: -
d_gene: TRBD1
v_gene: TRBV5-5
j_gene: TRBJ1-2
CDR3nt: TGTGCCAGCAGCTTGGACAGGGGGCTTGGCTATGGCTACACCTTC
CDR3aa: CASSLDRGLGYGYTF

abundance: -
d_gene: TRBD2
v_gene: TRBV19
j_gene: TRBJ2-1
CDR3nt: TGTGCCAGTAGTTCTAGCGGGAGTCGAAATGAGCAGTTCTTC
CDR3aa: CASSSSGSRNEQFF

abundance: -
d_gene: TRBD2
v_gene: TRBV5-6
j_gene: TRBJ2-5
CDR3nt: TGTGCCAGCAGCTTGGGAAAGAGGGGCCTAGCGGGAGGGTTGTGGACCCAGTACTTC
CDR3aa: CASSLGKRGLAGGLWTQYF

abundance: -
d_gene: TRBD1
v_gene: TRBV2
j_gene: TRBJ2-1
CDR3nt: TGTGCCAGCAGTGAAGTGGGACAGGGGGTAGGTGAGCAGTTCTTC
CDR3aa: CASSEVGQGVGEQFF

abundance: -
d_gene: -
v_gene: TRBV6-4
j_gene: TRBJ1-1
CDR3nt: TGTGCCAGCAGTGACCAGGGGATCGGTGAAGCTTTCTTT
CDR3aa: CASSDQGIGEAFF

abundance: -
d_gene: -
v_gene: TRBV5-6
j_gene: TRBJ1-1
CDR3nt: TGTGCCAGCAGCTTGGGACAGATTTACACTGAAGCTTTCTTT
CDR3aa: CASSLGQIYTEAFF

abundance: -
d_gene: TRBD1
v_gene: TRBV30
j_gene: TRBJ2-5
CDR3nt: TGTGCCTGGAAAAGTAGTGGGACAGGGATGGAGACCCAGTACTTC
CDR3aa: CAWKSSGTGMETQYF

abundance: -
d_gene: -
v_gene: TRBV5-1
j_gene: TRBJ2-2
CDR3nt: TGCGCCAGCAGCTTGAAACAGGGGAGGACCGGGGAGCTGTTTTTT
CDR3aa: CASSLKQGRTGELFF

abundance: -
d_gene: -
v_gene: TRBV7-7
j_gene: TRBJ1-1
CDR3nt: TGTGCTAGCAGCTTAGAAGCAGGATCTGAAGCTTTCTTT
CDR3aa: CASSLEAGSEAFF

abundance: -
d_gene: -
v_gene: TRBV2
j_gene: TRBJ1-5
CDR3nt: TGTGCCAGCAGCCAACAAACCGGGGAGCCCCAGCATTTT
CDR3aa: CASSQQTGEPQHF

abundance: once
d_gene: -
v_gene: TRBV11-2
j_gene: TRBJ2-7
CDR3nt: TGTGCCAGCAGCAACCCCACCGACAGGCACTCCTACGAGCAGTACTTC
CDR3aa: CASSNPTDRHSYEQYF